This paragraph covers one T cell receptor beta chain sequence. The sample belongs to a study of T cells after posttransplantation cyclophosphamide. Cyclophosphamide on days +3 and +4 followed busulfan-fludarabine conditioning and a marrow graft. The CDR3 covers 12 residues. Germline V CDR1 and CDR2: MNHEY, SMNVEV (reference sequence). V shed 6 bases and J shed 4 bases, with 10 bases lying between them. Here immunoSEQ multiplex PCR was the method, and the copy in TCRdb shows in-frame clones only, minus some. This sample has tens of thousands of clones, with around 80% found just once. The receptor was derived from a female patient aged 40 to 50 who received an allogeneic stem cell transplant from a related donor, was CMV-positive, and had no GVHD. Some T cells may have originated in the graft donor. The input for sequencing was CD4+ T cells sorted from blood, taken around 2,000 days after a stem cell transplant with posttransplant cyclophosphamide. This chain joins TRBV27 and TRBJ2-7; possible D gene TRBD1, 5 bases. Here the CDR3 reads CASSKGLYEQYF. The CDR3 bases are TGTGCCAGCAGCAAGGGGTTATACGAGCAGTACTTC.